This TCR beta chain originates from a study of T cells in Graves' hyperthyroidism and ophthalmopathy. At least ten counts were recorded for this clonotype. There were TCR beta CDR3 regions amplified from RNA transcripts. The primer set for the first-round RT-PCR of the TCR CDR3 was HTBI. TCRdb analysed the multiplex PCR reads with MiXCR anew, one entry per CDR3 protein. In the table there are some 420,000 distinct CDR3 sequences, roughly an eighth of which are singletons. Stability of Graves' hyperthyroidism was defined as absent ophthalmopathy progression within 18 months. Diagnoses were made from clinical symptoms, serum measures (thyroxine and TRAb), thyroid ultrasound and orbital computed tomography. The PBMCs studied were ones that came from around 10 ml fresh peripheral blood. Sequencing was done on a sample of blood. This sequence was found in a woman in her late teens or twenties with Graves' hyperthyroidism.

CDR3 in DNA: TGTGCCTGGAGTGTACCCCCCGGGTGGGGGAACACTGAAGCTTTCTTT. It codes for CAWSVPPGWGNTEAFF. The rearrangement joins TRBV30 to TRBJ1-1; D gene ambiguous. The V gene lost 0 bases and the J gene lost 1 base, with 15 bases spanning the gap. Germline V gene lookup returns CDR1 GTSNPN and CDR2 SVGIG (reference sequence). This CDR3 has 16 amino acids.